This passage covers 5 T cell receptor beta chains from one sample sequenced in a study of T-cell reconstitution after alpha-beta-depleted transplantation in children. Unique molecular identifiers featured in how the TCRbeta library was prepared. Using its own MiXCR run on the PCR reads, TCRdb lists one record per CDR3 protein. The sample records about 600,000 distinct CDR3 sequences, under 12% being singletons. This sample comprised PBMCs from the stem cell graft donor, obtained from the stem cell graft. Receptor source: a human donor who donated a stem cell graft to a child with acute myeloid leukemia.

The J gene is TRBJ1-1, the V gene TRBV9; 10 nucleotides match TRBD1. J lost 5 bases, V lost 0 bases, and 4 bases had no gene match. The CDR3 runs 15 residues. Germline loops: CDR1 SGDLS, CDR2 YYNGEE. CDR3 nucleotides: TGTGCCAGCAGCGTAGAGGGGACAGGGGTAACTGAAGCTTTCTTT. Protein: CASSVEGTGVTEAFF.

In the case of this clonotype: A read error is possible here, since a much larger clone lies one base away. The chain recombines TRBV12-3 or TRBV12-4 with TRBJ2-1, with 7 positions matching TRBD1. This CDR3 region has 14 residues. After removal of 8 bases from V and 3 bases from J, the junction contained 7 bases not matched to a gene. The CDR3 coding sequence is TGTGCCAGCGGTTCTCAGGGGGTCTACAATGAGCAGTTCTTC. Translation gives CASGSQGVYNEQFF.

This clonotype was observed a few times. The chain employs TRBV4-3 and TRBJ2-4; TRBD1 might be the D (6 bases). Trimming removed 0 bases from V and 6 bases from J, with 12 bases in between. CDR1 and CDR2 from the germline V gene are LGHNA and YSLEER. CDR3 length equals 15 residues. CDR3 residues: CASSQDMSGVNIQYF. As DNA, the CDR3 is TGCGCCAGCAGCCAAGATATGTCAGGGGTAAACATTCAGTACTTC.

The V call is TRBV7-9, the J call TRBJ2-1; D perhaps matches TRBD1 (5 bases). Germline CDR1 is SEHNR and CDR2 is FQNEAQ (reference sequence). V gave up 2 bases and J gave up 0 bases, with 11 bases separating them. The CDR3 runs 16 residues. This chain's CDR3 is CASSLRQGHSYNEQFF. The CDR3, as DNA: TGTGCCAGCAGCTTAAGGCAGGGTCACTCCTACAATGAGCAGTTCTTC.

This clonotype was observed many times. This chain connects TRBV20-1 to TRBJ2-7; 7 positions agree with TRBD2. V lost 5 bases and J lost 1; bases outside the gene matches: 14. CDR1 and CDR2 (germline): DFQATT, SNEGSKA (reference sequence). This CDR3 region has 16 residues. The CDR3 bases are TGCAGTGCTTTCCCCCTAAGACTAGCACAGTCCTACGAGCAGTACTTC. Translated: CSAFPLRLAQSYEQYF.